This section outlines one TCR beta chain sequence together with its context. What antigen it recognizes has not been identified. Per-base quality was not reported, and no clone a single base away is much larger than it. The collaborating institutions used their own protocols to collect whole blood in K2EDTA tubes. Collaborator samples were shipped for TCRbeta analysis as frozen whole blood, isolated PBMCs, or DNA extracted from either sample type. The data were obtained in a study of blood T cell repertoires in COVID-19 (dated by TCRdb to about 2020). As for the study more broadly: Samples covering the acute and convalescent phases of COVID-19 were provided by collaborators in the United States, Italy and Spain. A freely available public database, intended as a resource for researchers studying the immune response to SARS-CoV-2, is where the repertoires were released. HLA class I and class II types, where available, came from metadata supplied by the sample provider rather than from assay-based typing. The dataset comprised deeply sampled blood TCRbeta repertoires from subjects exposed to, actively infected with, or recovered from COVID-19. The prospective study material was composed of cDNA or gDNA derived from T cells, B-cell-depleted T cells, or PBMCs. The samples were drawn from two sources: the first 160 participants of the ongoing ImmuneRACE study, and some 1,300 subjects contributed by 6 global collaborators. The sample metadata nearly always contained a de-identified subject ID, COVID-19 status, age in years and sex. Study-wide findings and limitations: The quantity of clinical and demographic metadata differed by source and by participant and was supplied without curation.

TCRbeta CDR3 regions were amplified from genomic DNA by means of the immunoSEQ Assay, a bias-controlled multiplex PCR. Per the authors' processing: Within the assay, amplification of reference gene primers was used to estimate how many nucleated cells each sample contained. To quantify the absolute abundance of each unique TCRbeta CDR3 rearrangement, sequence reads were collapsed and filtered. For each sample, productive Simpson clonality was calculated as the square root of Simpson's diversity index across productive rearrangements. The table comes from immuneACCESS by way of TCRdb, which keeps in-frame sequences with V and J called. Part of the clones is missing from these tables; in studies checked, under half for an unresolved V gene and the rest for unknown reasons. The V and J calls and clone size were taken over from that table, and D and trimming were inferred from the DNA. The sample table contains approximately 150,000 clones; only one count was recorded for 65% to 85% of them. The ten most abundant clones make up under 10% of the sample.

The germline V and J ends show losses of 6 bases and 0 bases respectively, and no gene match explains 8 bases of the junction. From its cysteine to its phenylalanine, the CDR3 spans 16 amino acids. Here the CDR3 DNA is all that survives: 48 bases in frame from base 1. The germline V gene (reference sequence) gives CDR1 as PRHDT and CDR2 as FYEKMQ. This TCR came from a man aged 50 to 59 with active or convalescent COVID-19. The rearranged segments are TRBV13 and TRBJ2-3; 8 bases in between match TRBD2. Sequenced sample: peripheral blood. CDR3 region: CASSPTTSGSTDTQYF. The bases are TGTGCCAGCAGTCCCACCACTAGCGGTAGCACAGATACGCAGTATTTT.